Sequencing of this T cell receptor beta chain was carried out in a study of naive and memory T cell subsets. Study-wide results and limits: A clonotype means one alpha or beta sequence, not an alpha/beta pair.

In its sample, this clonotype was seen once. Its antigen is unknown. This CDR3 has 14 residues. V dropped 3 bases and J dropped 2 bases, with 11 bases sitting between them. Looked up from germline, CDR1 is MNHEY and CDR2 is SMNVEV (reference sequence). Two oligonucleotides, mixed equimolar, formed the beta constant-region primer covering TRBC1 and TRBC2. The ligated cDNA underwent four PCR rounds using SP2 and nested alpha and beta constant-region primers. TCRdb fed the UMI-ligation and nested PCR reads into MiXCR, producing one record per CDR3 protein. Of about 120,000 distinct CDR3 sequences listed, 36% are singletons. After CD4 positive bead selection, the CD4-negative fraction gave CD8 T cells.

The rearrangement links TRBV27 to TRBJ2-7, with D tentatively TRBD1 (5 bases). Sample: central memory CD4+ T cells from blood. This sequence originates from a human donor in good health. CDR3 region: CASSFHDSPYEQYF. The CDR3, as DNA: TGTGCCAGCAGTTTTCACGACAGCCCCTACGAGCAGTACTTC.